The text below deals with one TCR beta chain. Specified treatment: oral pan-JAK inhibitor, 5-10 mg twice daily. Sampling of alopecia areata patients yielded lesional scalp punch biopsies as well as peripheral blood. The V gene's germline CDR1 is ENHRY and CDR2 SYGVKD. The trim removed 8 bases at V and 4 bases at J, leaving 3 bases unmatched. The CDR3 contains 13 residues. The data derive from a study of CD8+ T cells in alopecia areata. Whole-study context: Oral tofacitinib, 5 to 10 mg twice daily, was given in an open-label trial. Severity of treated patients was scored by affected scalp percentage.

In each case, RNA was isolated and then reverse transcribed into cDNA as the sequencing template. The data were produced by immunoSEQ multiplex PCR, yet TCRdb's version contains in-frame clones alone and is incomplete. The sample holds under 350,000 clones, roughly 60% seen once. This clonotype was obtained from a human donor with alopecia areata. V usage is TRBV10-3 and J usage is TRBJ2-7; 12 bases map to TRBD1. The input for sequencing was CD4+ T cells sorted from blood, taken at week 24, from a patient treated with tofacitinib. This chain's CDR3 is CAIQGQGAYEQYF. The CDR3 nucleotides are TGTGCCATCCAGGGACAGGGGGCTTACGAGCAGTACTTC.